The 20 T cell receptor beta chains reported below all come from one sample, sequenced in a study of T cells after yellow fever vaccination. MiXCR was run by TCRdb on the 5' RACE reads, yielding one entry per CDR3 protein. The table includes fewer than 450,000 distinct CDR3 sequences, approximately 8% detected once. The input for sequencing was PBMCs, taken more than 40 days after the first yellow fever vaccination. These receptors were collected from a man aged 18 to 29 who received the YFV17D yellow fever vaccine.

In this sample, this clonotype turned up a few times. This chain links TRBV25-1 with TRBJ2-1; D perhaps matches TRBD1 (5 bases). The CDR3 is 13 residues long. The germline V and J ends were trimmed by 7 bases and 7 bases, with 14 bases remaining between them. Germline CDR1 is MGHDK and CDR2 is SYGVNS. CDR3 bases: TGTGCCAGCACCGGACCAGGGTGGAATGAGCAGTTCTTC. Protein product: CASTGPGWNEQFF.

This clonotype was seen more than once but under ten times. The genes are TRBV29-1 and TRBJ2-1, with D hard to call. From germline, CDR1 is SQVTM and CDR2 ANQGSEA. V lost 3 bases and J 8 bases, leaving 11 bases between the germline ends. The CDR3 has 12 amino acids. The DNA for the CDR3 is TGCAGCGTTGACAGTTCGCCCTATGAGCAGTTCTTC. It translates to CSVDSSPYEQFF.

This clonotype was recorded many times. The rearrangement uses TRBV20-1 and TRBJ2-7; 9 bases line up with TRBD1. Germline-derived CDR1 and CDR2 are DFQATT and SNEGSKA (reference sequence). The trim removed 3 bases at V and 6 bases at J, leaving 3 bases unmatched. The CDR3 has 12 residues. The CDR3 sequence is CSASPQGAEQYV. DNA of the CDR3: TGCAGTGCTAGCCCACAGGGGGCCGAGCAGTACGTC.

In its sample, this clonotype was seen a few times. The chain recombines TRBV27 with TRBJ1-1, with D unresolved. This CDR3 contains 14 residues. The germline V and J ends were trimmed by 2 bases and 8 bases, with 15 bases remaining between them. Germline-derived CDR1 and CDR2 are MNHEY and SMNVEV (reference sequence). CDR3 nucleotides: TGTGCCAGCAGTTTAATATCCAGACCTTCGGAAGCTTTCTTT. The encoded protein is CASSLISRPSEAFF.

The chain employs TRBV4-1 and TRBJ2-4; D is uncertain. V was trimmed by 0 bases and J by 0 bases, leaving 6 bases between them. This CDR3 contains 15 residues. The germline V gene encodes CDR1 MGHRA and CDR2 YSYEKL. CDR3 in amino acids: CASSQDDLAKNIQYF. CDR3 DNA sequence: TGCGCCAGCAGCCAAGACGATCTAGCCAAAAACATTCAGTACTTC.

This clonotype was seen more than once but under ten times. This sequence joins TRBV12-3 or TRBV12-4 and TRBJ1-2, with TRBD1 as a possible D gene (6 bases). The CDR3 is 14 amino acids. V was trimmed by 6 bases and J by 4 bases, leaving 15 bases between them. This CDR3 is CASSPHRVSYGYTF. The DNA for the CDR3 is TGTGCCAGCAGCCCACACAGGGTTTCCTATGGCTACACCTTC.

This clonotype was seen a handful of times. The rearrangement joins TRBV12-3 or TRBV12-4 to TRBJ2-1, with 7 bases aligning to TRBD1. The CDR3 totals 14 residues. After removal of 5 bases from V and 9 bases from J, the junction contained 10 bases not matched to a gene. The CDR3 loop reads CASSSTRKGAEQFF. DNA for the CDR3: TGTGCCAGCAGTAGTACACGGAAGGGGGCTGAGCAGTTCTTC.

This chain uses TRBV12-3 or TRBV12-4 with TRBJ2-1; D unresolved. This CDR3 comprises 12 residues. The V and J ends lost 3 bases and 15 bases respectively, with 15 bases between them. The CDR3 spells CASSFVRAAPFF. The CDR3 DNA sequence: TGTGCCAGCAGTTTCGTAAGGGCAGCCCCGTTCTTC.

The CDR3 reads CASIWGSGSGNTIYF. CDR3 in DNA: TGTGCCAGCATTTGGGGCTCCGGCTCTGGAAACACCATATATTTT. The chain carries TRBV12-3 or TRBV12-4 and TRBJ1-3; tentatively, D is TRBD1 (5 bases). Trimming left V 7 bases short and J 0 bases short, with 13 bases between. CDR3 length: 15 residues.

This clonotype occurred a few times. The J gene is TRBJ2-3, the V gene TRBV28, with 8 bases matching TRBD2. The CDR3 covers 15 residues. Trimming removed 1 base from V and 6 bases from J; junction bases left unmatched: 6. Germline CDR1 MDHEN, CDR2 SYDVKM. The CDR3 region is CASSLFGGAWDTQYF. As DNA, the CDR3 is TGTGCCAGCAGTTTATTCGGGGGGGCCTGGGATACGCAGTATTTT.

This clonotype was observed many times. The chain has TRBV5-1 and TRBJ2-7, with 12 bases that match TRBD1. The J segment lost 5 bases and the V segment lost 4 bases, leaving 4 bases of the junction unmatched. Germline assignment: CDR1 SGHRS and CDR2 YFSETQ. The CDR3 loop spans 14 amino acids. DNA for the CDR3: TGCGCCAGCAGCCCCGGGACAGGGGGCGACGAGCAGTACTTC. The encoded protein is CASSPGTGGDEQYF.

This clonotype was observed a handful of times. This chain joins TRBV2 and TRBJ2-6; the D is unclear. In germline, CDR1 is SNHLY, CDR2 FYNNEI. Trimming stripped 5 bases from V and 0 bases from J, with 11 bases between. The CDR3 runs 16 residues. CDR3 DNA sequence: TGTGCCAGCAGTTCCGGTGGGATCTCTGGGGCCAACGTCCTGACTTTC. Amino acids: CASSSGGISGANVLTF.

V usage is TRBV20-1 and J usage is TRBJ2-3, with unresolved D. Germline V gene sequence: CDR1 DFQATT, CDR2 SNEGSKA (reference sequence). V lost 0 bases and J lost 15, with 4 bases in between. The CDR3 has 8 residues. CDR3 sequence (DNA): TGCAGTGCTAGAGACCAATATTTT. Amino acid sequence: CSARDQYF.

The chain couples TRBV2 to TRBJ2-7; the D call may be TRBD1 or TRBD2 (5 bases each). Germline CDR1 and CDR2: SNHLY and FYNNEI. The CDR3 spans 15 residues. Trimming took off 4 bases at V and 4 bases at J, with 17 bases between the two ends. The CDR3 region has the DNA TGTGCCAGCAGTGCACCGGGACGGACGACTTACGAGCAGTACTTC. It specifies CASSAPGRTTYEQYF.

Many counts were recorded for this clonotype. This chain connects TRBV20-1 to TRBJ2-2; D not certain. This CDR3 is built from 13 residues. The germline V gene encodes CDR1 DFQATT and CDR2 SNEGSKA (reference sequence). V was pared by 5 bases and J by 1 base, with 8 bases between. The CDR3 DNA follows: TGCAGTGCTTGGATGGTGAACACCGGGGAGCTGTTTTTT. Translated: CSAWMVNTGELFF.

This clonotype was seen a handful of times. This chain uses TRBV6-1 with TRBJ1-2, with D possibly TRBD1 on 5 matching bases. The CDR3 totals 14 residues. V dropped 6 bases and J dropped 4 bases, with 15 bases sitting between them. Germline CDR1 reads MNHNS; CDR2 reads SASEGT. In DNA, the CDR3 is TGTGCCAGCAGGGTGTGGGGGGACCGCTATGGCTACACCTTC. It codes for CASRVWGDRYGYTF.

This clonotype was seen more than once but under ten times. The chain links TRBV5-1 to TRBJ1-5, with D uncertain. Per the germline V gene, CDR1 is SGHRS and CDR2 is YFSETQ. V was shortened by 4 bases and J by 1 base, with 12 bases between the two germline ends. The CDR3 covers 15 residues. The CDR3 bases are TGCGCCAGCAGCGCCGGAATGGGAAGCAATCAGCCCCAGCATTTT. Protein: CASSAGMGSNQPQHF.

The V gene is TRBV6-1, the J gene TRBJ1-5; the match to TRBD1 covers 7 bases. Trimming cost V 6 bases and J 6 bases; bases outside gene matches: 14. This CDR3 spans 16 amino acids. The germline CDR1 and CDR2 sequences are MNHNS and SASEGT. The CDR3 spells CASSPSQTGPGQPQHF. The CDR3 DNA is TGTGCCAGCAGCCCGAGTCAGACAGGGCCGGGTCAGCCCCAGCATTTT.

V and J are TRBV7-2 and TRBJ2-1, with a tentative D call TRBD2 (5 bases). V lost 3 bases, J lost 7 bases, and 16 bases lay in between. The germline gives CDR1 SGHTA, CDR2 FQGNSA. CDR3 length: 15 amino acids. The CDR3 reads CASSFYERRLNEQFF. CDR3 nucleotides: TGTGCCAGCAGCTTCTACGAGAGGAGGTTAAATGAGCAGTTCTTC.

The chain uses TRBV5-1 and TRBJ1-4; D perhaps matches TRBD1 (5 bases). With 4 bases removed from V and 6 bases from J, the gap between germline ends came to 22 bases. This CDR3 region has 17 residues. Germline V gene lookup returns CDR1 SGHRS and CDR2 YFSETQ. The CDR3 DNA is TGCGCCAGCAGCCCCTCGCCGCGGGGAGGAGGGGATGAAAAACTGTTTTTT. It codes for CASSPSPRGGGDEKLFF.